Listed below are T cell receptor beta chains from one sample, sequenced in a study of blood T cells in healthy people across ages. TCRdb itself ran the 5' RACE reads through MiXCR, one entry per CDR3 protein. Of 720,000 or so distinct CDR3 sequences listed, approximately 40% are singletons. What was sequenced was blood. The receptors stem from a man at least 80 years old in good health. CDR3s include the opening cysteine and the closing phenylalanine or tryptophan. D genes are given only for firm matches. Rows may omit the clone size; those that give it use once, few, many or a size class.

TRBV2	few	-	TRBJ1-2	CASSEALQGSYTF	TGTGCCAGCAGTGAAGCCCTTCAGGGGAGCTACACCTTC
TRBV9	-	-	TRBJ2-5	CASSVDRGTQYF	TGTGCCAGCAGCGTAGACAGAGGGACCCAGTACTTC
TRBV20-1	few	TRBD2	TRBJ2-3	CSAPTPGLARADTQYF	TGCAGTGCCCCCACCCCGGGACTAGCGCGTGCAGATACGCAGTATTTT
TRBV5-1	-	-	TRBJ2-7	CASSSDSSSYNEQYF	TGCGCCAGCAGCTCGGACAGCAGCTCCTACAATGAGCAGTACTTC
TRBV6-5	-	-	TRBJ2-7	CASSTRGRGLEQYF	TGTGCCAGCAGTACGAGGGGCAGGGGCCTCGAGCAGTACTTC
TRBV4-3	few	TRBD2	TRBJ2-5	CASSQVLGGLAGGQETQYF	TGCGCCAGCAGCCAAGTTCTAGGGGGACTAGCGGGGGGCCAAGAGACCCAGTACTTC
TRBV6-6	-	TRBD2	TRBJ2-2	CASRDSGTGGTGELFF	TGTGCCAGCAGAGATAGCGGGACGGGGGGCACCGGGGAGCTGTTTTTT
TRBV12-3/TRBV12-4	-	TRBD1	TRBJ1-1	CASSDPGGTGGASSTEAFF	TGTGCCAGCAGTGATCCCGGCGGGACAGGGGGCGCTTCGAGTACTGAAGCTTTCTTT
TRBV29-1	-	TRBD2	TRBJ2-7	CSVALLAGSVSSYNEQYF	TGCAGCGTTGCCTTACTAGCGGGGTCAGTCAGCTCCTACAATGAGCAGTACTTC
TRBV27	-	-	TRBJ1-6	CASSSGRVYNSPLHF	TGTGCCAGCAGTTCGGGGAGGGTCTATAATTCACCCCTCCACTTT
TRBV7-6	-	TRBD1	TRBJ1-5	CASSLGPGGSKPQHF	TGTGCCAGCAGCTTAGGTCCAGGGGGGAGCAAGCCCCAGCATTTT
TRBV7-2	few	-	TRBJ2-4	CASSLGTGDIQYF	TGTGCCAGCAGCTTAGGGACGGGGGACATTCAGTACTTC
TRBV28	-	TRBD2	TRBJ2-6	CTSRLRLAGGLYSGANVLTF	TGTACCAGCAGATTAAGACTAGCGGGAGGACTATACTCTGGGGCCAACGTCCTGACTTTC
TRBV7-2	-	TRBD2	TRBJ2-3	CASSLSSGTSPDTQYF	TGTGCCAGCAGCTTATCCTCCGGGACTAGCCCAGATACGCAGTATTTT
TRBV6-2/TRBV6-3	-	-	TRBJ1-1	CASSFANMNTEAFF	TGTGCCAGCAGTTTCGCGAACATGAACACTGAAGCTTTCTTT
TRBV30	few	-	TRBJ2-1	CAWTLGSLNEQFF	TGTGCCTGGACCCTCGGGTCTCTCAATGAGCAGTTCTTC
TRBV7-2	many	-	TRBJ2-5	CASSLGAARGFIETQYF	TGTGCCAGCAGCTTAGGAGCGGCCAGGGGATTTATAGAGACCCAGTACTTC
TRBV28	-	TRBD1	TRBJ2-7	CASRQDRGPYEQYF	TGTGCCAGCAGGCAGGACAGGGGGCCCTACGAGCAGTACTTC
TRBV6-1	-	-	TRBJ1-1	CASTGQKNTEAFF	TGTGCCAGCACCGGACAAAAGAACACTGAAGCTTTCTTT
TRBV4-3	few	-	TRBJ2-2	CASSHLALAGAGTGELFF	TGCGCCAGCAGCCACCTAGCTCTCGCGGGGGCGGGGACCGGGGAGCTGTTTTTT
TRBV7-9	-	-	TRBJ2-1	CASSLVSPEEQFF	TGTGCCAGCAGCTTGGTCTCCCCGGAGGAGCAGTTCTTC
TRBV6-2/TRBV6-3	many	TRBD2	TRBJ2-1	CASRRTTSGGALTYNEQFF	TGTGCCAGCAGACGAACAACTAGCGGGGGGGCCTTAACCTACAATGAGCAGTTCTTC
TRBV4-2	-	TRBD2	TRBJ2-7	CASSQQIAGGGYGQYF	TGTGCCAGCAGCCAGCAAATAGCGGGGGGTGGCTACGGGCAGTACTTC
TRBV5-1	-	-	TRBJ2-7	CASSLAGLGPGGQYF	TGCGCCAGCAGCTTGGCAGGTTTGGGGCCTGGGGGGCAGTACTTC
TRBV11-2	-	TRBD1	TRBJ2-7	CASEGDRVLYEQYF	TGTGCCAGCGAGGGGGACAGGGTCCTTTACGAGCAGTACTTC
TRBV28	few	TRBD2	TRBJ2-1	CASSRWEGHNEQFF	TGTGCCAGCAGTCGGTGGGAGGGCCACAATGAGCAGTTCTTC
TRBV20-1	-	TRBD1	TRBJ1-2	CSASDTGTGYGYTF	TGCAGTGCTAGTGATACCGGGACAGGCTATGGCTACACCTTC
TRBV28	-	-	TRBJ2-1	CASSDRIPFF	TGTGCCAGCAGTGACAGGATCCCGTTCTTC
TRBV4-2	-	-	TRBJ2-7	CASSQEPGLGSYEQYF	TGTGCCAGCAGCCAAGAACCGGGACTCGGGTCCTACGAGCAGTACTTC